These 9 T cell receptor beta chains were sequenced from one sample in a study of T-cell reconstitution after alpha-beta-depleted transplantation in children. Unique molecular identifiers were incorporated into the prepared TCRbeta library. TCRdb reprocessed the PCR reads with MiXCR, giving one entry per CDR3 protein. The sample has around 76,000 distinct CDR3 sequences; 15% to 20% are singletons. Sequenced here: PBMCs, mostly from graft donor cells, sampled 360 days after TCRalphabeta/CD19-depleted stem cell transplant. These receptors were collected from a male patient between 2 and 10 years old who had a stem cell transplant for acute lymphoblastic leukemia, so the T cells may come from the graft donor.

This clonotype was recorded many times. The chain has TRBV10-3 and TRBJ2-5; the match to TRBD2 covers 7 bases. The DNA end lines up better with TRBJ2-4; the J call may be wrong. The CDR3 has 14 residues. Looked up from germline, CDR1 is ENHRY and CDR2 is SYGVKD. The CDR3 loop reads CAISESKASGIQYF. In DNA form, the CDR3 reads TGTGCCATCAGTGAGTCGAAGGCTAGCGGCATTCAGTACTTC.

This clonotype was seen many times. The chain links TRBV28 to TRBJ1-6; 9 bases map to TRBD1. V lost 6 bases to trimming and J lost 5 bases; unmatched junction nucleotides: 5. The germline CDR1 and CDR2 sequences are MDHEN and SYDVKM. The CDR3 spans 15 residues. The DNA for the CDR3 is TGTGCCAGCAGAATACAGGGGGCGGATAATTCACCCCTCCACTTT. Amino acids: CASRIQGADNSPLHF.

The table lists this clonotype with a few counts. The chain recombines TRBV5-1 with TRBJ1-1; 8 bases map to TRBD1. The CDR3 runs to 16 residues. Germline V gene sequence: CDR1 SGHRS, CDR2 YFSETQ. Trimming took 3 bases from V and 7 from J; bases not matched to a gene: 14. CDR3 DNA: TGCGCCAGCAGCTGGACAGGGTACCGGGGACTAGATGAAGCTTTCTTT. Amino acids: CASSWTGYRGLDEAFF.

The CDR3 coding sequence is TGTGCCAGCAGTTACGGAGATACGCAGTATTTT. It is translated as CASSYGDTQYF. V gene TRBV6-6 combines with J gene TRBJ2-3; D remains ambiguous. The CDR3 sequence is 11 residues long. Germline V lookup: CDR1 MNHNY, CDR2 SVGAGI (reference sequence). V lost 2 bases to trimming and J lost 5 bases, with 2 bases between them.

This rearrangement joins TRBV7-2 to TRBJ1-2; 8 positions agree with TRBD1. The CDR3 loop spans 15 amino acids. V lost 0 bases to trimming and J lost 4 bases; unmatched junction nucleotides: 4. Germline CDR1 and CDR2: SGHTA and FQGNSA. The CDR3, as DNA: TGTGCCAGCAGCTTAGCCCCCGGACAGGGCTATGGCTACACCTTC. Translated: CASSLAPGQGYGYTF.

This clonotype has a count of ten or more. The CDR3 DNA reads as TGTGCCAGCAGGCAGACAGGGGAAAGTTACTGGCTGTTTTTT. It encodes CASRQTGESYWLFF. The V and J genes are TRBV3-1 and TRBJ1-4, with 8 bases lining up with TRBD1. This CDR3 has 14 residues. V dropped 6 bases and J dropped 14; count of bases not matched to a gene: 14. CDR1 LGHDT and CDR2 YNNKEL come from the germline V gene (reference sequence).

This chain links TRBV20-1 with TRBJ2-1, with a tentative D call TRBD2 (5 bases). CDR1 and CDR2 from the germline V gene are DFQATT and SNEGSKA (reference sequence). V lost 8 bases and J 0 bases, leaving 11 bases between the germline ends. The CDR3 contains 13 residues. For the CDR3, the DNA is TGCAGTTTCAGCGGAAGCTCCTACAATGAGCAGTTCTTC. Residues: CSFSGSSYNEQFF.

The V gene is TRBV5-1, the J gene TRBJ2-2, with D maybe TRBD2 (6 bases). Looked up from germline, CDR1 is SGHRS and CDR2 is YFSETQ. The CDR3 is 15 residues long. V was pared by 1 base and J by 6 bases, with 13 bases between. In DNA, the CDR3 is TGCGCCAGCAGCTTGTGGGGGGACCCGGCCGGGGAGCTGTTTTTT. It specifies CASSLWGDPAGELFF.

This sequence joins TRBV28 and TRBJ2-5; D is uncertain. This CDR3 region has 15 residues. Germline CDR1 MDHEN, CDR2 SYDVKM. V was clipped by 2 bases and J by 1 base, with 11 bases between them. This CDR3 reads CASSLSRAVQETQYF. For the CDR3, the DNA is TGTGCCAGCAGTTTAAGTCGGGCAGTCCAAGAGACCCAGTACTTC.